This T cell receptor beta chain was sequenced during a study of T-cell memory formation after mild COVID-19. General observations from the study: Clones that contracted from day 15 to 85 had balanced CD4/CD8; later expanders were CD4+ biased. A subset of responding clones appeared in pre-infection memory, suggesting cross-reactive memory joined. Clones from the second wave (peaking day 37) had unconfirmed SARS-CoV-2 specificity.

MiXCR, run by TCRdb on the 5' RACE reads, gives a single entry per CDR3 protein. The sample records about 100,000 distinct CDR3 sequences, around 10% being singletons. Looked up from germline, CDR1 is SGHDT and CDR2 is YYEEEE. CDR3 size: 14 residues. V lost 0 bases and J lost 4, with 7 bases in between. This clonotype was seen only a few times. Its antigen is currently unknown. The TCR comes from a man aged 18 to 29 who had mild COVID-19 (a few samples of this study predate the infection). Cell type and time point are not known. V usage is TRBV5-6 and J usage is TRBJ2-2; no reliable D call. What was sequenced was PBMCs or a T cell subset sorted from them (not recorded which). Written as DNA, the CDR3 is TGTGCCAGCAGCTTGGTTCAGACCACCGGGGAGCTGTTTTTT. Translated, it gives CASSLVQTTGELFF.